This T cell receptor beta chain was captured in a study of breast tumors, draining lymph nodes, adjacent tissues. CDR3 length equals 16 residues. Germline CDR1 reads LNHDA; CDR2 reads SQIVND (reference sequence). V lost 4 bases, J lost 4 bases, and 7 bases stayed unmatched. In this sample, this clonotype turned up many times. The antigen remains unidentified. In TCRdb, the multiplex PCR reads were re-called with MiXCR into one record per CDR3 protein. The table records roughly 110,000 distinct CDR3 sequences, under 40% of them present only once. General study findings and limits: Tumor T cell lymph node origin was a supported hypothesis, not proven. Findings are consistent with lymph node origin and intratumoral expansion of most tumor T cells. Tumor and nontumor repertoires were significantly more similar in luminal-like than in basal-like breast cancer. Tumor TCR diversity was below lymph nodes but above nontumor tissue.

Samples came from axillary lymph nodes draining the breast cancer. The sample was axillary lymph node tissue. The J gene is TRBJ1-2, the V gene TRBV19; 12 bases agree with TRBD1. The origin of this receptor is a female donor with breast cancer. Some clones in this sample may be carry-over from other donors' samples. CDR3 sequence reads: CASSSRDRGLGYGYTF. The CDR3 nucleotides are TGTGCCAGTAGTAGCCGGGACAGGGGGCTTGGCTATGGCTACACCTTC.